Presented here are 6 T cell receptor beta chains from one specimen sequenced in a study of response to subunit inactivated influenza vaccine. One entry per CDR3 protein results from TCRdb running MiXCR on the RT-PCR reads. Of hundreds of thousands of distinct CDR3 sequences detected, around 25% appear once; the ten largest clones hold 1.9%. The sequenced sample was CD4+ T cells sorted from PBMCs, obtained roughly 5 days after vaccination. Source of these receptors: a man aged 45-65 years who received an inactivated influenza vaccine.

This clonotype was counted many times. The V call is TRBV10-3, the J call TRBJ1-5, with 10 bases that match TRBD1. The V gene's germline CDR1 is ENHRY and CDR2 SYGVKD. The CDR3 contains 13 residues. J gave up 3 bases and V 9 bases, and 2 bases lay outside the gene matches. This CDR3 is CAIGQGDNQPQHF. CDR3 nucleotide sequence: TGTGCCATTGGACAGGGGGACAATCAGCCCCAGCATTTT.

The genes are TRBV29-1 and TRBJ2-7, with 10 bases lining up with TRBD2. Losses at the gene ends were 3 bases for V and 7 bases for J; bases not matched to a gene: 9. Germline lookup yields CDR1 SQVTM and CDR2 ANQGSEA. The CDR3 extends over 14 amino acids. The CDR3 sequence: CSVEELAGRAEQYF. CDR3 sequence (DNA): TGCAGCGTTGAGGAACTAGCGGGGAGGGCGGAGCAGTACTTC.

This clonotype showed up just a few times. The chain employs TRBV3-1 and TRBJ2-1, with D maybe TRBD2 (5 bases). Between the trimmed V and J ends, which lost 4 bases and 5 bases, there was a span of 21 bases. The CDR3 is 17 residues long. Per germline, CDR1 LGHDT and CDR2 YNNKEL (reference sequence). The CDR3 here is CASSLPGLFSPNNEQFF. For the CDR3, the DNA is TGTGCCAGCAGCCTTCCTGGACTCTTTTCCCCCAACAATGAGCAGTTCTTC.

The CDR3 loop is CSARPVGQPQHF. The CDR3 DNA reads TGCAGTGCTAGGCCAGTAGGTCAGCCCCAGCATTTT. The V and J genes are TRBV20-1 and TRBJ1-5; no clear D. Germline loops: CDR1 DFQATT, CDR2 SNEGSKA (reference sequence). The V end lost 3 bases, the J end lost 6 bases, and 9 bases lay between the germline ends. This CDR3 contains 12 residues.

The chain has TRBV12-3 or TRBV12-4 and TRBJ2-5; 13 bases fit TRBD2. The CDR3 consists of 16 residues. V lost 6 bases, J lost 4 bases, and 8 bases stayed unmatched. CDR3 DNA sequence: TGTGCCAGCAGATACTCGGGACTAGCGGGACCAGAGACCCAGTACTTC. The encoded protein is CASRYSGLAGPETQYF.

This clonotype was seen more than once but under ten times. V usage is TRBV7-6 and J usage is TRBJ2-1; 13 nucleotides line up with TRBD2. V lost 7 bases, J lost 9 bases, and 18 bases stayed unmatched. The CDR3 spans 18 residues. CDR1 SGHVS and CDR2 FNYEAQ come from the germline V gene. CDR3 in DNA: TGTGCCAGCAAACTGGAGAGGACCGGGACTAGCGGGAAGGGTGAGCAGTTCTTC. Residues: CASKLERTGTSGKGEQFF.